A selection of T cell receptor beta chains follows, all from one sample in a study of T-cell reconstitution after alpha-beta-depleted transplantation in children. Via MiXCR, TCRdb re-called the PCR reads, giving one row per CDR3 protein. Among approximately 340,000 distinct CDR3 sequences, around 10% were seen once, and the ten largest hold under 3%. The starting material was PBMCs from the stem cell graft donor, obtained from the stem cell graft. The source is a human donor who donated a stem cell graft to a child with acute lymphoblastic leukemia. The CDR3 runs from the conserved cysteine through the conserved F or W. D genes are given only for firm matches. Clone size is stated in some rows and not others, as once, few, many or a class when expanded.

clone size: NA
V gene: TRBV10-3
D gene: NA
J gene: TRBJ2-5
CDR3 DNA: TGTGCCATCAGTGAGTCCGAGGACGGGGAAGAGACCCAGTACTTC
CDR3 protein: CAISESEDGEETQYF

clone size: many
V gene: TRBV20-1
D gene: NA
J gene: TRBJ2-1
CDR3 DNA: TGCAGTGCTAGGCTCACTACGGATTTACGGGAGCAGTTCTTC
CDR3 protein: CSARLTTDLREQFF

clone size: few
V gene: TRBV2
D gene: TRBD1
J gene: TRBJ1-5
CDR3 DNA: TGTGCCAGCAGTGCACCGGGACAGGGGAATCAGCCCCAGCATTTT
CDR3 protein: CASSAPGQGNQPQHF

clone size: medium-sized
V gene: TRBV21-1
D gene: NA
J gene: TRBJ2-2
CDR3 DNA: TGTGCCAGCAGCAGGCAGGGGGCTTCGGGGACGGCGAACACCGGGGAGCTGTTTTTT
CDR3 protein: CASSRQGASGTANTGELFF

clone size: NA
V gene: TRBV28
D gene: TRBD1
J gene: TRBJ2-4
CDR3 DNA: TGTGCCAGCAGTTTGGCGGGTACAGGGGGCGCCGGGCCCGCCAAAAACATTCAGTACTTC
CDR3 protein: CASSLAGTGGAGPAKNIQYF

clone size: once
V gene: TRBV7-2
D gene: NA
J gene: TRBJ2-1
CDR3 DNA: TGTGCCAGCAGGCTCGGGGCCTACAATGAGCAGTTCTTC
CDR3 protein: CASRLGAYNEQFF

clone size: few
V gene: TRBV12-3/TRBV12-4
D gene: NA
J gene: TRBJ2-7
CDR3 DNA: TGTGCCAGCAGTGACCCGGGCAGGTCCTCCTACGAGCAGTACTTC
CDR3 protein: CASSDPGRSSYEQYF

clone size: NA
V gene: TRBV12-3/TRBV12-4
D gene: NA
J gene: TRBJ2-3
CDR3 DNA: TGTGCCAGCAGAGTCGTTAGCACAGATACGCAGTATTTT
CDR3 protein: CASRVVSTDTQYF

clone size: few
V gene: TRBV9
D gene: TRBD1
J gene: TRBJ1-2
CDR3 DNA: TGTGCCAGCAGCGGGACAGGGAAGGAAGGCTACACCTTC
CDR3 protein: CASSGTGKEGYTF

clone size: few
V gene: TRBV6-2/TRBV6-3
D gene: NA
J gene: TRBJ1-4
CDR3 DNA: TGTGCCAGCAGTTACAGGGCAACGCTTAATGAAAAACTGTTTTTT
CDR3 protein: CASSYRATLNEKLFF

clone size: few
V gene: TRBV6-2/TRBV6-3
D gene: NA
J gene: TRBJ1-2
CDR3 DNA: TGTGCCAGCAACACAGCGACCTATGGCTACACCTTC
CDR3 protein: CASNTATYGYTF

clone size: NA
V gene: TRBV7-2
D gene: NA
J gene: TRBJ2-7
CDR3 DNA: TGTGCCAGCAGCCGACGAGCGGTGGGGGGTGAGCAGTACTTC
CDR3 protein: CASSRRAVGGEQYF

clone size: NA
V gene: TRBV3-1
D gene: TRBD1
J gene: TRBJ1-5
CDR3 DNA: TGTGCCATCAGTTTTTTACTAGCTTCGGGACAGGGAGCAAATCAGCCCCAGCATTTT
CDR3 protein: CAISFLLASGQGANQPQHF

clone size: NA
V gene: TRBV28
D gene: NA
J gene: TRBJ2-7
CDR3 DNA: TGTGCCAGCAGTTCACCGGTGAGAGAAGCCTACGAGCAGTACTTC
CDR3 protein: CASSSPVREAYEQYF

clone size: many
V gene: TRBV4-1
D gene: TRBD2
J gene: TRBJ2-4
CDR3 DNA: TGCGCCAGCAGCCCTACGGGACTAGCGGGAGTCTTTCCCCAGTACTTC
CDR3 protein: CASSPTGLAGVFPQYF

clone size: few
V gene: TRBV14
D gene: TRBD1
J gene: TRBJ1-5
CDR3 DNA: TGTGCCAGCAGCCAAGTAAGGAACAGGGGGGCTAGCAATCAGCCCCAGCATTTT
CDR3 protein: CASSQVRNRGASNQPQHF